Following are 18 T cell receptor beta chains from one sample sequenced in a study of CD8+CD57+ T cells in acquired aplastic anemia. Investigators profiled TCR beta VDJ and CDR3 from genomic DNA template. A single record per CDR3 protein comes from TCRdb applying MiXCR to the reads. The repertoire holds about 160,000 distinct CDR3 sequences, with 70% to 75% as singletons. The sequenced patients had an expansion of CD8+CD57+ cells seen by flow cytometry. The sample comprised sorted CD4+, CD8+, or CD8+CD57+ T cells (not recorded which) from PBMCs. Every receptor here comes from a human donor with aplastic anemia.

This clonotype was seen only once. The chain recombines TRBV7-2 with TRBJ1-2; 8 bases line up with TRBD1. The junction had 10 bases not matched to a gene; V was cut back by 5 bases and J by 5 bases. CDR1 is SGHTA and CDR2 is FQGNSA in the germline V gene. This CDR3 region has 15 residues. Written as DNA, the CDR3 is TGTGCCAGCAGCGCACAAGGACAGGGATTATATGGCTACACCTTC. Translated: CASSAQGQGLYGYTF.

The genes are TRBV20-1 and TRBJ1-1, with D possibly TRBD1 on 5 matching bases. Looked up from germline, CDR1 is DFQATT and CDR2 is SNEGSKA (reference sequence). CDR3 size: 17 residues. Trimming took off 1 base at V and 1 base at J, with 19 bases between the two ends. CDR3: CSARAQGEVVWNTEAFF. CDR3 nucleotides: TGCAGTGCTAGAGCCCAAGGGGAGGTAGTATGGAACACTGAAGCTTTCTTT.

The V call is TRBV7-8, the J call TRBJ2-1; perhaps TRBD1 as D (6 bases). Germline lookup yields CDR1 SGHVS and CDR2 FQNEAQ. Trimming cost V 2 bases and J 7 bases, with 21 bases left between them. The CDR3 length is 17 residues. CDR3 nucleotides: TGTGCCAGCAGCTTATTCCCCGGGCAGGGGCTTGAGAATGAGCAGTTCTTC. Amino acid sequence: CASSLFPGQGLENEQFF.

CDR3 sequence reads: CASSYQGSFRETQYF. The CDR3 region has the DNA TGTGCCAGCAGCTACCAGGGGAGTTTTCGAGAGACCCAGTACTTC. The chain is built from TRBV5-8 and TRBJ2-5; perhaps TRBD1 as D (6 bases). The CDR3 loop spans 15 amino acids. From germline, CDR1 is SGHTS and CDR2 YDEGEE. Trimming stripped 3 bases from V and 4 bases from J, with 16 bases between. The complete variable domain, with remaining parts taken from reference TRBV5-8 and TRBJ2-5, reads EAGVTQSPTHLIKTRGQQATLRCSPISGHTSVYWYQQALGLGLQFLLWYDEGEERNRGNFPPRFSGRQFPNYSSELNVNALELEDSALYLCASSYQGSFRETQYFGPGTRLLVL.

CDR3 loop: CASSENRGQNEQYF. In DNA, the CDR3 is TGCGCCAGCAGTGAAAACAGGGGGCAGAACGAGCAGTACTTC. The chain carries TRBV10-2 and TRBJ2-7; 9 positions agree with TRBD1. This CDR3 comprises 14 residues. The ends lost 3 bases at V and 5 bases at J; junction bases unmatched: 5. CDR1 is WSHSY and CDR2 is SAAADI in the germline V gene.

The chain is built from TRBV12-3 or TRBV12-4 and TRBJ2-7, with TRBD1 matching 7 bases. The CDR3 sequence is 16 residues long. Trimming at V came to 7 bases and at J to 0 bases, leaving 12 bases not matched to a gene. CDR3 protein: CASMSIGDRSSYEQYF. The CDR3 DNA follows: TGTGCCAGCATGTCTATCGGGGACAGATCCTCCTACGAGCAGTACTTC.

V and J are TRBV10-3 and TRBJ1-4; 7 bases map to TRBD1. Germline-derived CDR1 and CDR2 are ENHRY and SYGVKD. The V segment lost 10 bases and the J segment 3 bases; nucleotides outside the gene matches: 11. This CDR3 is 15 amino acids long. The chain's CDR3 is CATPGGTEPNEKLFF. CDR3 bases: TGTGCCACCCCTGGGGGGACAGAACCTAATGAAAAACTGTTTTTT.

The chain carries TRBV19 and TRBJ2-5; 8 bases map to TRBD1. Germline V gene lookup returns CDR1 LNHDA and CDR2 SQIVND (reference sequence). V lost 3 bases to trimming and J lost 1 base; unmatched junction nucleotides: 4. The CDR3 runs 15 residues. The CDR3 region is CASSIMGQAQETQYF. In DNA, the CDR3 is TGTGCCAGTAGTATTATGGGACAGGCCCAAGAGACCCAGTACTTC.

This clonotype has more than one count but fewer than ten. The V and J genes are TRBV19 and TRBJ2-5, with 8 bases matching TRBD2. The germline V gene encodes CDR1 LNHDA and CDR2 SQIVND (reference sequence). This CDR3 is 13 amino acids long. With V trimmed by 5 bases and J by 5 bases, 4 bases remained unmatched. This chain's CDR3 is CASSWRGAETQYF. The CDR3 DNA sequence: TGTGCCAGTAGTTGGCGGGGGGCTGAGACCCAGTACTTC. The variable domain in full, with the rest retrieved from reference TRBV19 and TRBJ2-5, is DGGITQSPKYLFRKEGQNVTLSCEQNLNHDAMYWYRQDPGQGLRLIYYSQIVNDFQKGDIAEGYSVSREKKESFPLTVTSAQKNPTAFYLCASSWRGAETQYFGPGTRLLVL.

This clonotype was seen a handful of times. The rearrangement uses TRBV20-1 and TRBJ2-7; 9 nucleotides line up with TRBD1. CDR1 and CDR2 from the germline V gene are DFQATT and SNEGSKA (reference sequence). J was trimmed by 4 bases and V by 6 bases; bases with no gene match: 10. This CDR3 is 14 amino acids long. CDR3 region: CSASGDRDPYEQYF. The CDR3 nucleotides read TGCAGTGCCTCCGGGGACAGGGATCCGTACGAGCAGTACTTC.

The gene calls are TRBV7-9 and TRBJ1-1; no clear D. CDR3 length: 14 residues. Per germline, CDR1 SEHNR and CDR2 FQNEAQ (reference sequence). V dropped 0 bases and J dropped 4 bases, with 9 bases sitting between them. In DNA form, the CDR3 reads TGTGCCAGCAGCTTAGCCCTACAGATCACTGAAGCTTTCTTT. Translating gives CASSLALQITEAFF.

The chain links TRBV5-1 to TRBJ2-1, with 8 bases lining up with TRBD2. Germline assignment: CDR1 SGHRS and CDR2 YFSETQ. The V and J ends lost 3 bases and 8 bases, in that order; junction bases with no gene match: 10. CDR3 length equals 15 residues. The CDR3 DNA follows: TGCGCCAGCAGCTCCGGACTAGCCCCCCCCCATGAGCAGTTCTTC. Translated, it gives CASSSGLAPPHEQFF.

The CDR3 sequence: CSAKGPLTDTQYF. The CDR3 nucleotides are TGCAGTGCTAAGGGACCCCTCACAGATACGCAGTATTTT. V is TRBV20-1 and J is TRBJ2-3, with D perhaps being TRBD1 or TRBD2 (5 bases each). The V gene lost 4 bases and the J gene lost 2 bases, with 10 bases spanning the gap. Germline V gene data show CDR1 as DFQATT and CDR2 as SNEGSKA (reference sequence). The CDR3 covers 13 residues.

The chain joins TRBV2 to TRBJ2-1; D could derive from TRBD1 or TRBD2 (6 bases each). Germline CDR1 reads SNHLY; CDR2 reads FYNNEI. The V gene lost 9 bases and the J gene lost 4 bases, with 13 bases spanning the gap. The CDR3 spans 13 residues. The CDR3 spells CASKRGGYNEQFF. The CDR3 nucleotides read TGTGCCAGTAAAAGAGGGGGGTACAATGAGCAGTTCTTC. The full variable domain, completed using reference TRBV2 and TRBJ2-1, is EPEVTQTPSHQVTQMGQEVILRCVPISNHLYFYWYRQILGQKVEFLVSFYNNEISEKSEIFDDQFSVERPDGSNFTLKIRSTKLEDSAMYFCASKRGGYNEQFFGPGTRLTVL.

The rearrangement uses TRBV13 and TRBJ2-3; a possible D gene is TRBD2 (6 bases). This CDR3 spans 13 amino acids. In germline, CDR1 is PRHDT, CDR2 FYEKMQ (reference sequence). The V and J ends lost 5 bases and 5 bases respectively, with 11 bases between them. In DNA, the CDR3 is TGTGCCAGCAGCCCCGTCGGGGGAGATACGCAGTATTTT. Translated, it gives CASSPVGGDTQYF.

The genes are TRBV6-1 and TRBJ2-7; no reliable D call. Germline V CDR1 and CDR2: MNHNS, SASEGT. Trimming shortened V by 1 base and J by 6 bases, and 7 bases separated the two germline ends. The CDR3 sequence is 12 residues long. This CDR3 reads CASSEVGLEQYF. The CDR3 bases are TGTGCCAGCAGTGAAGTAGGTCTCGAGCAGTACTTC.

The chain couples TRBV7-3 to TRBJ1-1, with D unresolved. This CDR3 has 14 residues. Germline V gene data show CDR1 as SGHTA and CDR2 as FQGTGA. Trimming shortened V by 5 bases and J by 5 bases, and 15 bases separated the two germline ends. The CDR3 nucleotides are TGTGCCAGCAGCCCTGGACCGCAGAGTACTGAAGCTTTCTTT. As protein: CASSPGPQSTEAFF.

This chain connects TRBV20-1 to TRBJ2-7, with 12 nucleotides matching TRBD2. The CDR3 spans 13 residues. Germline V gene sequence: CDR1 DFQATT, CDR2 SNEGSKA (reference sequence). Trimming cost V 2 bases and J 6 bases; bases outside gene matches: 2. The CDR3 spells CSARRTSGIEQYF. CDR3 coding DNA: TGCAGTGCTAGACGGACTAGCGGGATCGAGCAGTACTTC.